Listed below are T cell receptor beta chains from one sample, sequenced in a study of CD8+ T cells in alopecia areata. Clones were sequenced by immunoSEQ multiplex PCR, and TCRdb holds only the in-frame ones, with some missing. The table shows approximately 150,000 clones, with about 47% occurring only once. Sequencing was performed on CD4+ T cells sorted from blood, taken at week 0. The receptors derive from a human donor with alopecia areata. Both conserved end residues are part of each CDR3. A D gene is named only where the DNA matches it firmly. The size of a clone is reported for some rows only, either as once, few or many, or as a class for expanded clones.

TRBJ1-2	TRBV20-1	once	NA	CSAGGDHGYTF	TGCAGTGCTGGGGGAGACCATGGCTACACCTTC
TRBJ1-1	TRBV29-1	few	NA	CSVVDSASEAFF	TGCAGCGTTGTGGACAGCGCCTCAGAAGCTTTCTTT
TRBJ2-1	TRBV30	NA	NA	CAWSAGGRATYNEQFF	TGTGCCTGGAGTGCGGGTGGGCGGGCCACCTACAATGAGCAGTTCTTC
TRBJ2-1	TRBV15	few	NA	CATSREAGVGNEQFF	TGTGCCACCAGCAGAGAAGCAGGAGTAGGGAATGAGCAGTTCTTC
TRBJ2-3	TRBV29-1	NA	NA	CSVEWGTDTQYF	TGCAGCGTTGAGTGGGGGACAGATACGCAGTATTTT
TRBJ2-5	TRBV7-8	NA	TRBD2	CASSLRREGRETQYF	TGTGCCAGCAGCTTAAGGCGGGAGGGCCGGGAGACCCAGTACTTC
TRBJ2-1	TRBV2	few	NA	CASTRGSYNEQFF	TGTGCCAGCACGAGAGGTTCCTACAATGAGCAGTTCTTC
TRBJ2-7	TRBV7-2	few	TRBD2	CASSQLAGGFPYEQYF	TGTGCCAGCAGCCAACTAGCGGGAGGTTTCCCCTACGAGCAGTACTTC
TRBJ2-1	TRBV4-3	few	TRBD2	CASSPRRLAGEAYNEQFF	TGCGCCAGCAGCCCCCGGCGACTAGCGGGAGAGGCATACAATGAGCAGTTCTTC
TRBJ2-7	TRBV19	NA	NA	CASGNTYEQYF	TGTGCCAGTGGAAACACCTACGAGCAGTACTTC
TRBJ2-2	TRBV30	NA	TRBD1	CAWSVQGTWAGELFF	TGTGCCTGGAGTGTACAGGGGACATGGGCCGGGGAGCTGTTTTTT
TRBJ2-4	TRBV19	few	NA	CASSGEGHSIQYF	TGTGCCAGTAGTGGAGAGGGACACAGCATTCAGTACTTC
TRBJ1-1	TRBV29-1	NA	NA	CSVVSGVNTEAFF	TGCAGCGTTGTATCAGGGGTCAACACTGAAGCTTTCTTT
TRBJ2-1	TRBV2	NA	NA	CASSSTGSSYNEQFF	TGTGCCAGCAGTTCGACCGGGAGCTCCTACAATGAGCAGTTCTTC
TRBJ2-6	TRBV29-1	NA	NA	CSVAPGFGANVLTF	TGCAGCGTTGCGCCAGGGTTCGGGGCCAACGTCCTGACTTTC
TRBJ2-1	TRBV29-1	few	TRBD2	CSVHREAEEQFF	TGCAGCGTACACCGGGAGGCAGAGGAGCAGTTCTTC
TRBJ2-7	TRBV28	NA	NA	CASSTSRRWYF	TGTGCCAGCAGTACTTCTCGGCGGTGGTACTTC
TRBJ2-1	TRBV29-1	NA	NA	CSVERVPEQFF	TGCAGCGTTGAAAGAGTTCCTGAGCAGTTCTTC
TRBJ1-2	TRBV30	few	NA	CAWNDRPYGYTF	TGTGCCTGGAATGATAGACCCTATGGCTACACCTTC
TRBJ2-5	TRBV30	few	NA	CAWSTSVETQYF	TGTGCCTGGAGTACCAGCGTGGAGACCCAGTACTTC
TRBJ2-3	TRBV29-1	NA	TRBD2	CSKRLAGTDTQYF	TGCAGCAAAAGACTAGCTGGCACAGATACGCAGTATTTT
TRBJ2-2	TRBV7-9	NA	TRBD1	CASSEPRTGANTGELFF	TGTGCCAGCAGCGAACCGAGGACAGGGGCGAACACCGGGGAGCTGTTTTTT
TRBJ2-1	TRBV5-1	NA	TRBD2	CASSWTPSGRINEQFF	TGCGCCAGCAGCTGGACTCCTAGCGGGAGAATAAATGAGCAGTTCTTC